What follows is one TCR beta chain and its context. Time point here: persistent/refractory GD, antithyroid drugs over 5 years with positive TRAb. Following extraction of RNA from PBMCs, that RNA was used to make the TCR library. iRepertoire HTBI primers and Arm-PCR of CDR3 regions built TCR beta libraries. TCRdb re-analysed the multiplex PCR reads in MiXCR, keeping a single row per CDR3 protein. The sample records about 290,000 distinct CDR3 sequences, 20% to 25% being singletons. The data originate from a study of regulatory T cells in long-lasting Graves disease. CDR3 length: 13 amino acids. Trimming took 6 bases from V and 2 from J; bases not matched to a gene: 4. Germline CDR1 reads GTSNPN; CDR2 reads SVGIG (reference sequence).

The source material was peripheral blood mononuclear cells (PBMCs), sampled when the disease was refractory, from a patient treated with antithyroid drugs. This clonotype was sampled from a female donor with Graves disease. J is TRBJ1-3 and V is TRBV30; 7 positions match TRBD1. The CDR3 is CACMQGAGNTIYF. In DNA, the CDR3 is TGTGCCTGTATGCAGGGGGCTGGAAACACCATATATTTT.